This TCR beta chain was sequenced during a study of blood T cell repertoires in COVID-19 (dated by TCRdb to the early 2020s). As for the study more broadly: Samples covering the acute and convalescent phases of COVID-19 were provided by collaborators in the United States, Italy and Spain. HLA class I and class II types, where available, came from metadata supplied by the sample provider rather than from assay-based typing. The samples were drawn from the first 160 participants of the ongoing ImmuneRACE study and from 950 to 1,500 subjects provided by 6 global collaborators. Subjects who had been exposed to COVID-19, were actively infected with it, or had recovered from it provided the deeply sampled blood TCRbeta repertoires that made up the dataset. Nearly every sample came with metadata listing a de-identified subject ID, COVID-19 status, age in years and sex. The material from the prospective study consisted of cDNA or gDNA derived from T cells, B-cell-depleted T cells, or PBMCs. A freely available public database, intended as a resource for researchers studying the immune response to SARS-CoV-2, is where the repertoires were released.

Based on the germline V gene, the CDR1 and CDR2 sequences are SGHAT and FQNNGV. Cut back by 5 bases and 8 bases, the V and J ends lie 10 bases apart. Including cysteine and phenylalanine, the CDR3 has 12 amino acids. Just CDR3 DNA is preserved here, 36 bases in frame from base 1. Comment on this clone: Its antigen specificity is not known. No qualities accompany the bases; no much larger clone lies one base away.

TCRbeta CDR3 regions were amplified from genomic DNA using the immunoSEQ Assay, a bias-controlled multiplex PCR. In the authors' own workflow: The number of nucleated cells in each sample was estimated from the amplification of reference gene primers within the assay. Sequence reads were collapsed and filtered to measure the absolute abundance of every unique TCRbeta CDR3 rearrangement. For each sample, productive Simpson clonality was calculated by taking the square root of Simpson's diversity index across productive rearrangements. In TCRdb, the immuneACCESS table is reduced to in-frame sequences with V and J assigned. These tables do not hold every clone; where another copy was compared, an unresolved V gene accounts for under half, and the others remain unexplained. For V, J and clone size, that table is used; D and trimming come from the DNA. For this sample the table gives about 220,000 clones, of which approximately 85% were detected only once. Over 2.5% of the sample is held by the ten biggest clonotypes.

General study outcomes and caveats: Clinical and demographic metadata were provided uncurated, with the amount varying by source and participant.

Samples from volunteer blood donors who had recovered from COVID-19 were contributed by a second Seattle source. The collaborating institutions used their own protocols to collect whole blood in K2EDTA tubes. For TCRbeta analysis, collaborator samples were shipped as frozen whole blood, as isolated PBMCs, or as DNA extracted from either sample type. The TCR originated in a man aged 50 or older who had recovered from COVID-19. Recombination connected TRBV11-2 to TRBJ2-1; too little of a D gene remains to name it. The specimen sequenced was peripheral blood. At the DNA level, the sequence is TGTGCCAGCAGCCCCCTCCCTTATGAGCAGTTCTTC. Translated, this is CASSPLPYEQFF.